Listed here are 21 T cell receptor beta chains from one sample, sequenced in a study of shared clonotypes between healthy human individuals. The naive CD8 population came from CD45RO-negative cells selected for CCR7, without terminally differentiated effector memory CD45RA+ cells. Profiling relied on immunoSEQ multiplex PCR, and the TCRdb table lists in-frame clones only, not all of them. The sample consists of roughly 2,000,000 clones, around 95% of them appearing once. Sequencing was done on a sample of naive CD8+ T cells from PBMCs. These receptor sequences come from a man younger than 30 in good health. Some clones in this sample may be carry-over from other donors' samples.

The CDR3: CSVTTDRGYIGELFF. DNA for the CDR3: TGCAGCGTTACCACGGACAGGGGGTATATCGGGGAGCTGTTTTTT. The V and J genes are TRBV29-1 and TRBJ2-2; 10 nucleotides line up with TRBD1. Germline trimming cut 5 bases from V and 7 bases from J; bases unmatched to any gene: 10. This CDR3 is built from 15 residues. CDR1 SQVTM and CDR2 ANQGSEA come from the germline V gene.

This sequence joins TRBV14 and TRBJ2-3; TRBD2 matches at 7 bases. J gave up 5 bases and V 1 base, and 15 bases lay outside the gene matches. The CDR3 consists of 18 residues. Germline V CDR1 and CDR2: SGHDN, FVKESK. CDR3 region: CASSQAAGVTSGRDTQYF. CDR3 sequence (DNA): TGTGCCAGCAGCCAAGCGGCGGGAGTCACCTCCGGGAGAGATACGCAGTATTTT. Based on the CDR3 plus reference TRBV14 and TRBJ2-3, the full variable domain is EAGVTQFPSHSVIEKGQTVTLRCDPISGHDNLYWYRRVMGKEIKFLLHFVKESKQDESGMPNNRFLAERTGGTYSTLKVQPAELEDSGVYFCASSQAAGVTSGRDTQYFGPGTRLTVL.

The chain couples TRBV5-8 to TRBJ2-5; 7 bases fit TRBD2. CDR1 is SGHTS and CDR2 is YDEGEE in the germline V gene. The CDR3 contains 15 residues. Trimming removed 1 base from V and 5 bases from J; junction bases left unmatched: 8. CDR3 sequence reads: CASSLSGGGGETQYF. The CDR3, as DNA: TGTGCCAGCAGCTTGTCGGGGGGTGGCGGGGAGACCCAGTACTTC. The full variable domain, rest sourced from reference TRBV5-8 and TRBJ2-5, is EAGVTQSPTHLIKTRGQQATLRCSPISGHTSVYWYQQALGLGLQFLLWYDEGEERNRGNFPPRFSGRQFPNYSSELNVNALELEDSALYLCASSLSGGGGETQYFGPGTRLLVL.

The J gene is TRBJ2-1, the V gene TRBV5-6, with 8 bases matching TRBD2. This CDR3 has 15 amino acids. CDR1 SGHDT and CDR2 YYEEEE come from the germline V gene. Losses at the gene ends were 3 bases for V and 5 bases for J; bases not matched to a gene: 7. This CDR3 is CASSYPSGLNNEQFF. The CDR3 region has the DNA TGTGCCAGCAGCTATCCTAGCGGGCTAAACAATGAGCAGTTCTTC.

The V gene is TRBV7-9, the J gene TRBJ2-1; 7 positions match TRBD1. This CDR3 is built from 15 residues. Trimming at V came to 5 bases and at J to 10 bases, leaving 14 bases not matched to a gene. Germline CDR1 SEHNR, CDR2 FQNEAQ (reference sequence). CDR3 DNA sequence: TGTGCCAGCAGCCACCGAACGACAGGGCTTGGCGAGCAGTTCTTC. Translated, it gives CASSHRTTGLGEQFF.

The rearrangement joins TRBV9 to TRBJ1-1; 7 nucleotides agree with TRBD1. Germline CDR1 is SGDLS and CDR2 is YYNGEE. With V trimmed by 3 bases and J by 0 bases, 5 bases remained unmatched. The CDR3 runs to 15 residues. CDR3: CASSDPGTVNTEAFF. In nucleotides, the CDR3 is TGTGCCAGCAGCGACCCGGGGACAGTGAACACTGAAGCTTTCTTT.

This clone has only one observation. This sequence joins TRBV2 and TRBJ2-5, with 8 bases lining up with TRBD1. This CDR3 contains 17 residues. V shed 11 bases and J 5 bases; nucleotides not matched to a gene: 22. Germline loops: CDR1 SNHLY, CDR2 FYNNEI. The CDR3 reads CASPRHEWAGGWETQYF. CDR3 nucleotides: TGTGCCTCTCCGAGGCACGAATGGGCAGGGGGCTGGGAGACCCAGTACTTC.

The chain employs TRBV28 and TRBJ1-2; D unclear. This CDR3 contains 11 residues. Germline values: CDR1 MDHEN, CDR2 SYDVKM. Trimming took 4 bases from V and 10 from J, leaving 10 bases between them. CDR3 protein: CASSWARDYTF. The DNA of the CDR3 is TGTGCCAGCAGTTGGGCCCGGGACTACACCTTC.

The chain joins TRBV28 to TRBJ2-1; tentative D call: TRBD2 (6 bases). V gave up 3 bases and J gave up 5 bases, with 20 bases separating them. This CDR3 spans 17 amino acids. Germline CDR1 and CDR2: MDHEN and SYDVKM. Here the CDR3 reads CASSFPPRRGFNNEQFF. Written as DNA, the CDR3 is TGTGCCAGCAGTTTCCCCCCTCGACGGGGGTTTAACAATGAGCAGTTCTTC.

The chain uses TRBV7-9 and TRBJ2-2, with D unclear. Germline values: CDR1 SEHNR, CDR2 FQNEAQ (reference sequence). Trimming removed 2 bases from V and 8 bases from J, with 9 bases in between. The CDR3 sequence is 13 residues long. This CDR3 reads CASSLTEVGELFF. CDR3 DNA: TGTGCCAGCAGCTTAACCGAAGTAGGGGAGCTGTTTTTT. Filled out from reference TRBV7-9 and TRBJ2-2, the complete variable domain reads DTGVSQNPRHKITKRGQNVTFRCDPISEHNRLYWYRQTLGQGPEFLTYFQNEAQLEKSRLLSDRFSAERPKGSFSTLEIQRTEQGDSAMYLCASSLTEVGELFFGEGSRLTVL.

DNA for the CDR3: TGTGCCAGCAGCGGGGGACAGGGTAAGAATGAGCAGTTCTTC. Encoded protein: CASSGGQGKNEQFF. The J gene is TRBJ2-1, the V gene TRBV9; TRBD1 agrees at 9 bases. Germline CDR1 SGDLS, CDR2 YYNGEE. V lost 3 bases to trimming and J lost 7 bases; unmatched junction nucleotides: 5. The CDR3 is 14 amino acids.

This clone was picked up one time. The chain employs TRBV30 and TRBJ2-1; 11 bases agree with TRBD2. CDR1 GTSNPN and CDR2 SVGIG come from the germline V gene (reference sequence). J lost 5 bases, V lost 4 bases, and 4 bases had no gene match. The CDR3 extends over 14 amino acids. The CDR3: CAWTSGRFNNEQFF. CDR3 nucleotides: TGTGCCTGGACTAGCGGGAGGTTCAACAATGAGCAGTTCTTC.

This rearrangement joins TRBV25-1 to TRBJ2-2, with 10 nucleotides matching TRBD2. CDR1 is MGHDK and CDR2 is SYGVNS in the germline V gene. The CDR3 length is 17 residues. With 5 bases clipped from V and 3 bases from J, the junction kept 9 bases outside the gene matches. The CDR3 is CASSPPGTSVHTGELFF. The CDR3 coding sequence is TGTGCCAGCAGTCCACCCGGGACTAGCGTGCACACCGGGGAGCTGTTTTTT. Filled out from reference TRBV25-1 and TRBJ2-2, the complete variable domain reads EADIYQTPRYLVIGTGKKITLECSQTMGHDKMYWYQQDPGMELHLIHYSYGVNSTEKGDLSSESTVSRIRTEHFPLTLESARPSHTSQYLCASSPPGTSVHTGELFFGEGSRLTVL.

The chain links TRBV7-2 to TRBJ2-5, with 8 bases that match TRBD2. CDR1 SGHTA and CDR2 FQGNSA come from the germline V gene. The CDR3 length is 17 residues. V lost 2 bases, J lost 4 bases, and 12 bases stayed unmatched. The CDR3 here is CASSLSGPGRAPETQYF. The CDR3 nucleotides read TGTGCCAGCAGCTTAAGTGGTCCCGGGAGGGCCCCAGAGACCCAGTACTTC.

The chain recombines TRBV28 with TRBJ2-4, with D unresolved. The CDR3 consists of 14 residues. Germline V gives CDR1 MDHEN, CDR2 SYDVKM. The ends were cut back, 4 bases at V and 5 bases at J, with 12 bases in the middle. The CDR3, as DNA: TGTGCCAGCAGTTCCGGTCGTGGCGAAAACATTCAGTACTTC. Protein sequence: CASSSGRGENIQYF.

The J gene is TRBJ1-2, the V gene TRBV6-6, with TRBD1 as a possible D gene (5 bases). There are 13 residues in the CDR3. The germline gives CDR1 MNHNY, CDR2 SVGAGI (reference sequence). V lost 10 bases and J 7 bases, leaving 19 bases between the germline ends. CDR3 nucleotide sequence: TGTGCCATCGGGGGTAGCGCGGTTGGTGGCTACACCTTC. Its translation: CAIGGSAVGGYTF.

The chain uses TRBV4-2 and TRBJ2-2; 9 bases map to TRBD2. From germline, CDR1 is LGHNA and CDR2 YNFKEQ. The trim removed 0 bases at V and 3 bases at J, leaving 11 bases unmatched. CDR3 length: 19 residues. Here the CDR3 reads CASSQEEIAGVEDTGELFF. In DNA, the CDR3 is TGTGCCAGCAGCCAAGAGGAGATAGCGGGAGTAGAGGACACCGGGGAGCTGTTTTTT.

The V call is TRBV6-5, the J call TRBJ2-2; D is possibly TRBD1 or TRBD2 (7 bases each). Germline V gene sequence: CDR1 MNHEY, CDR2 SVGAGI. This CDR3 spans 15 amino acids. Between the trimmed V and J ends, which lost 8 bases and 5 bases, there was a span of 18 bases. The CDR3 bases are TGTGCCAGCCTCAGGGGGAGGGGTGTAACCGGGGAGCTGTTTTTT. Translated, it gives CASLRGRGVTGELFF.

The chain has TRBV4-3 and TRBJ1-1, with TRBD1 as a possible D gene (6 bases). CDR3 size: 17 residues. Trimming took off 3 bases at V and 6 bases at J, with 23 bases between the two ends. The germline V gene encodes CDR1 LGHNA and CDR2 YSLEER. The CDR3 region has the DNA TGCGCCAGCAGCCAGAAATACAGGGATTTGACCTCACCTGAAGCTTTCTTT. It specifies CASSQKYRDLTSPEAFF.

This clone was counted only a few times. The chain carries TRBV9 and TRBJ2-1; D not resolved. Between the trimmed V and J ends, which lost 3 bases and 4 bases, there was a span of 5 bases. Germline loops: CDR1 SGDLS, CDR2 YYNGEE. This CDR3 comprises 12 residues. The CDR3 protein is CASSAQYNEQFF. CDR3 nucleotides: TGTGCCAGCAGCGCCCAATACAATGAGCAGTTCTTC.

The chain uses TRBV5-1 and TRBJ2-1, with D perhaps matching TRBD1 or TRBD2 (6 bases each). The CDR3 length is 16 residues. Germline CDR1 is SGHRS and CDR2 is YFSETQ. Trimming cost V 0 bases and J 3 bases, with 13 bases left between them. The CDR3 loop reads CASSLVGGAGYNEQFF. DNA of the CDR3: TGCGCCAGCAGCTTGGTGGGGGGCGCAGGCTACAATGAGCAGTTCTTC.